This T cell receptor (beta chain) was recovered during a study of blood T cells in healthy people across ages. Sample-barcoded 5' priming and a J-beta primer mix drove a second PCR of about 6 to 12 cycles. One entry per CDR3 protein results from TCRdb running MiXCR on the 5' RACE reads. The repertoire has 1.2 million to 1.5 million distinct CDR3 sequences, 42% of them found once; the top ten carry under 8%. Each donor supplied 7.5 to 10 milliliters of peripheral blood. This clonotype was recorded at least ten times. The clonotype was recovered from a woman aged 18-30 years in good health. Source material: blood.

The chain's CDR3 is CSARVGTSSTDTQYF. The DNA of the CDR3 is TGCAGTGCTAGAGTGGGGACTTCTAGCACAGATACGCAGTATTTT. V usage is TRBV20-1 and J usage is TRBJ2-3, with TRBD2 as a possible D gene (6 bases). In germline, CDR1 is DFQATT, CDR2 SNEGSKA (reference sequence). V was cut by 1 base and J by 0 bases, with 11 bases left in between. This CDR3 spans 15 amino acids.